This TCR beta chain was identified in a study of shared clonotypes between healthy human individuals. At the level of the study: The plates for each donor numbered three CD4 naive, three CD4 memory, two CD8 naive and one CD8 memory. General study points: Sampling covered blood only; tissue repertoires likely differ.

Germline values: CDR1 MNHEY, CDR2 SMNVEV (reference sequence). Trimming removed 4 bases from V and 3 bases from J, with 13 bases in between. This CDR3 comprises 14 residues. The repertoire was sequenced with immunoSEQ multiplex PCR; TCRdb's copy has only in-frame clones and lacks some. Of 550,000 to 700,000 clones listed, 73% were seen once; the top ten hold about 1.8%. As for this clone: What it binds is unknown.

The sequencing sample was made of memory CD4+ T cells sorted from blood. Indicated subset: CD45RA-negative fraction. The chain recombines TRBV27 with TRBJ2-7; D gene uncertain. The TCR sequence derives from a woman between 25 and 40 years old in good health. CDR3 region: CASSSTLSGYEQYF. In DNA form, the CDR3 reads TGTGCCAGCAGTTCCACCCTCTCGGGCTACGAGCAGTACTTC.